This note documents a single T cell receptor (beta chain) sequence. Its antigen is not known. Extracted total RNA amounted to at least 6 micrograms for each sample. The data derive from a study of blood T cells in healthy people across ages. Study-wide points: There were more naive CD4+ cells and higher diversity in long-lived donors than in aged donors.

Next came a second PCR, run for about 6 to 11 cycles, which used a sample-barcoded 5' primer along with a J-beta primer mix. A template-switch adaptor that had 12 random nucleotides put a tag on each cDNA molecule. TCRdb itself ran the 5' RACE reads through MiXCR, one entry per CDR3 protein. The repertoire holds 630,000 or so distinct CDR3 sequences, with approximately 30% as singletons. V lost 1 base and J lost 4; bases outside the gene matches: 6. CDR1 is DFQATT and CDR2 is SNEGSKA in the germline V gene (reference sequence). There are 15 residues in the CDR3. This clonotype was obtained from a woman of 80 years or more in good health. This chain joins TRBV20-1 and TRBJ1-5; TRBD1 matches at 8 bases. The sample taken for sequencing was blood. This CDR3 is CSARAGQGLNQPQHF. The CDR3 coding sequence is TGCAGTGCTAGAGCCGGACAGGGTCTGAATCAGCCCCAGCATTTT.